The rows below give T cell receptor beta chains drawn from one sample of a study of beta chain features in type 1 diabetes. The assay was immunoSEQ multiplex PCR, and TCRdb's table has in-frame clones only and misses some. The sample lists approximately 340,000 clones; over 12% were seen once. Sequencing was performed on naive CD4+ T cells from blood. The source of these receptors is a woman younger than 30 in good health. CDR3s include the opening cysteine and the closing phenylalanine or tryptophan. The D gene is left open where the match is weak. Rows give clone size only sometimes, using once, few, many, or a class for an expanded clone.

J gene | D gene | V gene | clone size | CDR3 protein | CDR3 DNA
TRBJ2-5 | TRBD1 | TRBV30 | - | CAWSDRAGGRETQYF | TGTGCCTGGAGTGATAGGGCAGGGGGACGAGAGACCCAGTACTTC
TRBJ1-2 | - | TRBV4-3 | - | CASSQDRVSRGYTF | TGCGCCAGCAGCCAAGACAGGGTTTCGCGAGGCTACACCTTC
TRBJ2-1 | - | TRBV7-3 | - | CASSSQGLAQYNEQFF | TGTGCCAGCAGCTCCCAAGGCCTAGCGCAGTACAATGAGCAGTTCTTC
TRBJ2-7 | TRBD1 | TRBV5-1 | - | CASRRTGTVYEQYF | TGCGCCAGCAGAAGGACAGGGACGGTATACGAGCAGTACTTC
TRBJ2-1 | - | TRBV28 | - | CASSSPSRDMFWFF | TGTGCCAGCAGTTCCCCGTCCCGGGACATGTTCTGGTTCTTC
TRBJ2-3 | TRBD2 | TRBV11-2 | few | CASSEGKTSGISTDTQYF | TGTGCCAGCAGCGAGGGAAAGACTAGCGGGATAAGCACAGATACGCAGTATTTT
TRBJ2-1 | - | TRBV4-2 | - | CASRRDSQPYNEQFF | TGTGCCAGCAGACGGGACTCTCAGCCTTACAATGAGCAGTTCTTC
TRBJ1-2 | - | TRBV25-1 | - | CASSPVSGGYTF | TGTGCCAGCAGTCCGGTCTCGGGAGGCTACACCTTC
TRBJ1-1 | - | TRBV7-9 | few | CASSLDLNTEAFF | TGTGCCAGCAGCTTAGACTTAAACACTGAAGCTTTCTTT
TRBJ2-1 | TRBD2 | TRBV30 | few | CAWSSLAGGYNEQFF | TGTGCCTGGAGTTCCCTAGCGGGAGGGTACAATGAGCAGTTCTTC
TRBJ2-1 | TRBD2 | TRBV30 | - | CAWSATSGFYNEQFF | TGTGCCTGGAGTGCGACTAGCGGGTTTTACAATGAGCAGTTCTTC
TRBJ2-2 | - | TRBV5-1 | - | CASNPQGNTGELFF | TGCGCCAGCAACCCCCAGGGGAACACCGGGGAGCTGTTTTTT
TRBJ1-1 | - | TRBV5-1 | - | CASRGRLNTEAFF | TGCGCCAGCCGAGGGAGGCTGAACACTGAAGCTTTCTTT
TRBJ2-3 | - | TRBV29-1 | - | CSVGQGIRADTQYF | TGCAGCGTTGGTCAGGGGATCCGGGCAGATACGCAGTATTTT
TRBJ2-7 | - | TRBV19 | few | CASARQETYEQYF | TGTGCCAGTGCTCGACAGGAAACCTACGAGCAGTACTTC
TRBJ1-2 | TRBD1 | TRBV23-1 | - | CARPLTGGNYGYTF | TGCGCCAGACCCCTGACAGGGGGCAACTATGGCTACACCTTC
TRBJ2-3 | - | TRBV4-1 | - | CASSQDQGAGGDTQYF | TGCGCCAGCAGCCAAGATCAGGGGGCGGGAGGGGATACGCAGTATTTT
TRBJ2-5 | - | TRBV7-9 | - | CASSSEQGHQETQYF | TGTGCCAGCAGCAGCGAACAGGGTCACCAAGAGACCCAGTACTTC
TRBJ2-2 | TRBD1 | TRBV29-1 | few | CSASGQGARELFF | TGCAGCGCGTCTGGACAGGGCGCGCGGGAGCTGTTTTTT
TRBJ2-1 | TRBD2 | TRBV2 | - | CASRETSGGYNEQFF | TGTGCCAGCAGGGAAACTAGCGGGGGTTACAATGAGCAGTTCTTC
TRBJ2-4 | TRBD2 | TRBV6-5 | - | CASSTSGLAKNIQYF | TGTGCCAGCAGTACTAGCGGTTTAGCCAAAAACATTCAGTACTTC
TRBJ2-5 | TRBD2 | TRBV30 | few | CAWERGPYQETQYF | TGTGCCTGGGAGCGGGGACCCTACCAAGAGACCCAGTACTTC
TRBJ2-2 | TRBD2 | TRBV9 | - | CASSVALAGNTGELFF | TGTGCCAGCAGCGTAGCACTAGCGGGAAACACCGGGGAGCTGTTTTTT
TRBJ2-1 | - | TRBV11-3 | - | CASSLGGLQFF | TGTGCCAGCAGCTTAGGTGGACTGCAGTTCTTC